The clone carrying this TCR beta chain was found many times. The junction differs from germline at one of its ends, possibly a read error. TCRdb reprocessed the RT-PCR reads with MiXCR, giving one entry per CDR3 protein. The sample has 70,000 to 95,000 distinct CDR3 sequences, 4% to 5% seen once. These data are taken from a study of patients and donors after allogeneic stem cell transplantation. The CDR3 runs to 13 residues. CDR1 and CDR2 (germline): MNHEY, SMNVEV (reference sequence). The V call is TRBV27, the J call TRBJ2-1, with D possibly called TRBD1 or TRBD2 (5 bases each). This TCR derives from a human donor who was either an allogeneic HSCT recipient or a stem cell or donor lymphocyte infusion donor (not recorded which). It is not recorded whose cells these are; they may come from a transplant donor. Material: blood, either unsorted or a sorted T cell fraction (not recorded which). Here the CDR3 reads CASSFGQGLGVYF. The CDR3 DNA reads as TGTGCCAGCAGTTTTGGCCAGGGTTTGGGGGTTTACTTC.